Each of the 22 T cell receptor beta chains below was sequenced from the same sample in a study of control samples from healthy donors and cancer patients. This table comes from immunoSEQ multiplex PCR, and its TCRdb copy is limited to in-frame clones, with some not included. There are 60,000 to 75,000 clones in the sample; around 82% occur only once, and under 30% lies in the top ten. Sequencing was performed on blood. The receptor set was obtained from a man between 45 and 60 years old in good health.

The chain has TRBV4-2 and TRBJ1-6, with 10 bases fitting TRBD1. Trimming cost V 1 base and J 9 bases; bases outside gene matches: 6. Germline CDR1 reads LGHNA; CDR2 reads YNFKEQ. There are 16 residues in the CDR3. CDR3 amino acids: CASSQGQGASSSPLHF. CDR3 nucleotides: TGTGCCAGCAGCCAAGGACAGGGGGCAAGCAGTTCACCCCTCCACTTT.

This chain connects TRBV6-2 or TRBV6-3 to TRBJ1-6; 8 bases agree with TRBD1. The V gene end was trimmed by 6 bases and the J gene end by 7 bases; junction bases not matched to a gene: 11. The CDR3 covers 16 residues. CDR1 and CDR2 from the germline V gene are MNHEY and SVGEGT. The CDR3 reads CASSPVPRGLNSPLHF. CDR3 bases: TGTGCCAGCAGCCCTGTTCCCAGGGGGCTAAATTCACCCCTCCACTTT.

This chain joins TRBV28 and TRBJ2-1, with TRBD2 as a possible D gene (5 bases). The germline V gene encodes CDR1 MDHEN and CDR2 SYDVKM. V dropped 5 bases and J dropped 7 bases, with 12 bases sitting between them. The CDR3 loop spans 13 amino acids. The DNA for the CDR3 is TGTGCCAGCAGTACACTAGTTCGTAATGAGCAGTTCTTC. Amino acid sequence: CASSTLVRNEQFF.

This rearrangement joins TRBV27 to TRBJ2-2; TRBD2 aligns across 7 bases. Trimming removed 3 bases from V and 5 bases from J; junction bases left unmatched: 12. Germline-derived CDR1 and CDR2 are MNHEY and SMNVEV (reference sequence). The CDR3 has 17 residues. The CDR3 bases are TGTGCCAGCAGTTTTAGGGGAGGGACGGTGGGTACCGGGGAGCTGTTTTTT. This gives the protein CASSFRGGTVGTGELFF.

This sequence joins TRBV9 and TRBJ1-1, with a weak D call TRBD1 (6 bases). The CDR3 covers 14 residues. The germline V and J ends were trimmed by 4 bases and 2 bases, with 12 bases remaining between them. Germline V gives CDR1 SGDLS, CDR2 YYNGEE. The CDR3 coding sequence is TGTGCCAGCAGCCAGGGGACCTTTAACACTGAAGCTTTCTTT. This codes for CASSQGTFNTEAFF.

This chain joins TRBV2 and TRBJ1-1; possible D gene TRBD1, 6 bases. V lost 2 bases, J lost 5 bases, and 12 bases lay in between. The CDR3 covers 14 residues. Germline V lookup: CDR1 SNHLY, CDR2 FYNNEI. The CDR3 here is CASSERGGATEAFF. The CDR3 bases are TGTGCCAGCAGTGAAAGAGGGGGGGCAACTGAAGCTTTCTTT.

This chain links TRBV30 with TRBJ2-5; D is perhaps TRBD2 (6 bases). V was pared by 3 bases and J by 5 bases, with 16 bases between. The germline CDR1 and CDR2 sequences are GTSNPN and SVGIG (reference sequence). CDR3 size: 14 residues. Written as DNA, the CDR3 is TGTGCCTGGAGGTTTGACGGGGGTTGGGAGACCCAGTACTTC. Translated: CAWRFDGGWETQYF.

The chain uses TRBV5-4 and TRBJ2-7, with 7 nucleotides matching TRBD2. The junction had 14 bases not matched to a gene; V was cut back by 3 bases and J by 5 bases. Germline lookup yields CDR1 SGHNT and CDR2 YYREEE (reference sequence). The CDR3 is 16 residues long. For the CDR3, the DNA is TGTGCCAGCAGCTCACGAATAGGAGGACTAGGGAACGAGCAGTACTTC. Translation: CASSSRIGGLGNEQYF.

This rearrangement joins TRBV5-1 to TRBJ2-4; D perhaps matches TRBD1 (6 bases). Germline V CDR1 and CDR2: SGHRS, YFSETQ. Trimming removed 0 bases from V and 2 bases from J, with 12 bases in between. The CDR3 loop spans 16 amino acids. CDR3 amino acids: CASSLGGQVTKNIQYF. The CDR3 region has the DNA TGCGCCAGCAGCTTGGGGGGGCAGGTAACCAAAAACATTCAGTACTTC.

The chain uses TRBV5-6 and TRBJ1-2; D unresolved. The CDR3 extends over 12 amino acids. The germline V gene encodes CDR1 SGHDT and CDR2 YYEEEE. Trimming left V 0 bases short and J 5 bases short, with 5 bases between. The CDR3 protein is CASSLADYGYTF. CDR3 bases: TGTGCCAGCAGCTTGGCCGATTATGGCTACACCTTC.

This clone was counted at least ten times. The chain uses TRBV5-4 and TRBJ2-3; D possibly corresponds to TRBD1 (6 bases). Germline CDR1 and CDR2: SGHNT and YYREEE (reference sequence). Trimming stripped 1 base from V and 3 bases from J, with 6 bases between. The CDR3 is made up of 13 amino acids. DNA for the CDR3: TGTGCCAGCAGCTTGACAGGGACAGATACGCAGTATTTT. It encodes CASSLTGTDTQYF.

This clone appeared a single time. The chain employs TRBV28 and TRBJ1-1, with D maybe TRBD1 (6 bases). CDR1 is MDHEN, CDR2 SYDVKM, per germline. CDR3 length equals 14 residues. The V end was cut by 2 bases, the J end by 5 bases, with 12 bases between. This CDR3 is CASSLGIRGTEAFF. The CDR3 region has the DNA TGTGCCAGCAGTTTAGGGATTAGGGGGACTGAAGCTTTCTTT.

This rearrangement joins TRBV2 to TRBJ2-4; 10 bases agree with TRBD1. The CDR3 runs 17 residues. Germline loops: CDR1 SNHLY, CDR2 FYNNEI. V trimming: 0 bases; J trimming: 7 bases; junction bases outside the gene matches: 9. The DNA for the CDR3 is TGTGCCAGCAGTGAAGCGCTTGGGACAGGGGAAATGAACATTCAGTACTTC. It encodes CASSEALGTGEMNIQYF.

DNA of the CDR3: TGTGCCAGCAGTCACAGGGTTCCCACTGAAGCTTTCTTT. Translated, it gives CASSHRVPTEAFF. The chain recombines TRBV7-9 with TRBJ1-1, with D perhaps matching TRBD1 (6 bases). This CDR3 is built from 13 residues. V gave up 6 bases and J gave up 4 bases, with 12 bases separating them. CDR1 is SEHNR, CDR2 FQNEAQ, per germline (reference sequence).

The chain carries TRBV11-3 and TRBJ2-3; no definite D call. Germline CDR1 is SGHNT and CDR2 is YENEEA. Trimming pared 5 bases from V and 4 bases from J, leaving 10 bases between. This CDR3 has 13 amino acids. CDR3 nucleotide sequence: TGTGCCAGCAGCCCTACTAATGCAGATACGCAGTATTTT. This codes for CASSPTNADTQYF.

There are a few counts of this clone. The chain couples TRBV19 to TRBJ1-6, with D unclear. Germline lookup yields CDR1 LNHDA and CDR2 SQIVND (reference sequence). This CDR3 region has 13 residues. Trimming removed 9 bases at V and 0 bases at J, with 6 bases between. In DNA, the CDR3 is TGTGCCAGCCACAGCTCCTATAATTCACCCCTCCACTTT. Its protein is CASHSSYNSPLHF.

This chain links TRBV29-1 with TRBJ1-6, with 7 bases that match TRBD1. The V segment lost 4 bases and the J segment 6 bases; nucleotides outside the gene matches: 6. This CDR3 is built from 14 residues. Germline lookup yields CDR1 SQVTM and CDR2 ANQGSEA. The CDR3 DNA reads TGCAGCGTTGGACCCGGGACAGCTAATTCACCCCTCCACTTT. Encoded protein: CSVGPGTANSPLHF.

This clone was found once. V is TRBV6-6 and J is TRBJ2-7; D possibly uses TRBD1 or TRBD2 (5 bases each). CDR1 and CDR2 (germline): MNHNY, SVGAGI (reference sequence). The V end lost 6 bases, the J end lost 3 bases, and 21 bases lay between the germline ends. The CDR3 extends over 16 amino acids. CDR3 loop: CASSLSPGTTFYEQYF. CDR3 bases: TGTGCCAGCAGCCTTTCGCCGGGGACGACCTTCTACGAGCAGTACTTC.

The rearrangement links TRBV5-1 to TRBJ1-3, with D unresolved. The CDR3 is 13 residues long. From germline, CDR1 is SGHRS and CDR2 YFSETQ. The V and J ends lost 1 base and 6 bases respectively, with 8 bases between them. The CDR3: CASSLKRLNTIYF. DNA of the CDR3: TGCGCCAGCAGCTTGAAAAGGCTAAACACCATATATTTT.

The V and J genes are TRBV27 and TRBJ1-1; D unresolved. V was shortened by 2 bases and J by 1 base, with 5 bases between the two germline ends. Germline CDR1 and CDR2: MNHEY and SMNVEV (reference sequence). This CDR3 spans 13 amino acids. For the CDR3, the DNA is TGTGCCAGCAGTTTAAACAGGAACACTGAAGCTTTCTTT. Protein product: CASSLNRNTEAFF.

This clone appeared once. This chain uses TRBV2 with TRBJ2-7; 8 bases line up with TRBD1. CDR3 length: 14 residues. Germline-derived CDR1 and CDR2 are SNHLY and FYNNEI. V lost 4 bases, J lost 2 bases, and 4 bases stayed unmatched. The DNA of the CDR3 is TGTGCCAGCAGTGTTACACAGGGGGCCTACGAGCAGTACTTC. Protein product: CASSVTQGAYEQYF. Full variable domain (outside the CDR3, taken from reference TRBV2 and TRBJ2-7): EPEVTQTPSHQVTQMGQEVILRCVPISNHLYFYWYRQILGQKVEFLVSFYNNEISEKSEIFDDQFSVERPDGSNFTLKIRSTKLEDSAMYFCASSVTQGAYEQYFGPGTRLTVT.

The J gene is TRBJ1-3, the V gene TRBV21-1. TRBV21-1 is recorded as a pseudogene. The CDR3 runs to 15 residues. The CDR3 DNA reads TGTGCCAGCAGCTCAGAGATGAGCTCTGGAAACACCATATATTTT. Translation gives CASSSEMSSGNTIYF.